A selection of T cell receptor beta chains follows, all from one sample in a study of blood T cells in healthy people across ages. TCRdb passed the 5' RACE reads through MiXCR, listing each CDR3 protein once. The repertoire includes 1.5 million to 1.8 million distinct CDR3 sequences, 42% of them detected once, and about 4% sits in the top ten. Sequencing was performed on blood. The receptors originated from a woman under 30 in good health. Both conserved end residues are part of each CDR3. The D gene is left open where the match is weak. A clone size is listed for some rows: how often the clone was seen (once, few, many), or a class if it is expanded.

clone size: .
D gene: .
V gene: TRBV12-5
J gene: TRBJ2-1
CDR3 DNA: TGTGCTAGTGGTTTGCCCTCGTCAGGGACAAAAGAGCGGTTCTTC
CDR3 protein: CASGLPSSGTKERFF

clone size: .
D gene: TRBD1
V gene: TRBV3-1
J gene: TRBJ2-7
CDR3 DNA: TGTGCCAGCAGACCGCACAGGGGCGAATCCTCCTACAATGAGCAGTACTTC
CDR3 protein: CASRPHRGESSYNEQYF

clone size: .
D gene: TRBD2
V gene: TRBV7-8
J gene: TRBJ2-1
CDR3 DNA: TGTGCCAGCAGCTATAGCGGGAACGTCAATGAGCAGTTCTTC
CDR3 protein: CASSYSGNVNEQFF

clone size: few
D gene: TRBD2
V gene: TRBV6-5
J gene: TRBJ2-1
CDR3 DNA: TGTGCCAGCAGTCTCCGTATAGCGGGGGATGAGCAGTTCTTC
CDR3 protein: CASSLRIAGDEQFF

clone size: .
D gene: .
V gene: TRBV5-1
J gene: TRBJ2-3
CDR3 DNA: TGCGCCAGCCCACTAGGGGGAATAGATACGCAGTATTTT
CDR3 protein: CASPLGGIDTQYF

clone size: .
D gene: .
V gene: TRBV29-1
J gene: TRBJ1-1
CDR3 DNA: TGCAGCGTTGATGGGGTTTCGGCGGAAGCTTTCTTT
CDR3 protein: CSVDGVSAEAFF

clone size: .
D gene: TRBD1
V gene: TRBV28
J gene: TRBJ2-3
CDR3 DNA: TGTGCCAGCAGTGAAGGGGACAGGGGAATGCCAGATACGCAGTATTTT
CDR3 protein: CASSEGDRGMPDTQYF

clone size: .
D gene: .
V gene: TRBV21-1
J gene: TRBJ2-7
CDR3 DNA: TGTGCCAGCAGCCATGCCAGAGCGATTATCGAGCAGTACTTC
CDR3 protein: CASSHARAIIEQYF

clone size: few
D gene: .
V gene: TRBV2
J gene: TRBJ2-7
CDR3 DNA: TGTGCCAGCAGGCCATTCGGGGGCTTCGAGCAGTACTTC
CDR3 protein: CASRPFGGFEQYF

clone size: .
D gene: .
V gene: TRBV11-2
J gene: TRBJ1-6
CDR3 DNA: TGTGCCAGCAGCCCAGGATATACGGATAATTCACCCCTCCACTTT
CDR3 protein: CASSPGYTDNSPLHF

clone size: few
D gene: .
V gene: TRBV20-1
J gene: TRBJ2-7
CDR3 DNA: TGCAGTGCTAGAGTCGGCGGAGAATACGAGCAGTACTTC
CDR3 protein: CSARVGGEYEQYF

clone size: .
D gene: .
V gene: TRBV29-1
J gene: TRBJ1-5
CDR3 DNA: TGCAGCGTTCGTTTTCCCGGAGCCAATCAGCCCCAGCATTTT
CDR3 protein: CSVRFPGANQPQHF

clone size: .
D gene: .
V gene: TRBV6-5
J gene: TRBJ2-5
CDR3 DNA: TGTGCCAGCAGTTACTCGGTGACGGGAGAGACCCAGTACTTC
CDR3 protein: CASSYSVTGETQYF

clone size: .
D gene: TRBD1
V gene: TRBV9
J gene: TRBJ2-2
CDR3 DNA: TGTGCCAGCAGCCCAGAGGACAGGGGGGGGGAGCTGTTTTTT
CDR3 protein: CASSPEDRGGELFF

clone size: .
D gene: TRBD1
V gene: TRBV6-2/TRBV6-3
J gene: TRBJ2-5
CDR3 DNA: TGTGCCAGCAGTATCCTACAGGGGTTCCAAGAGACCCAGTACTTC
CDR3 protein: CASSILQGFQETQYF